The 32 T cell receptor beta chains presented below share a single source sample, sequenced in a study of glioma-infiltrating T cells. TCR alpha and beta CDR3 regions were amplified from RNA using iRepertoire nested multiplex PCR. MiXCR, run by TCRdb on the multiplex PCR reads, gives a single entry per CDR3 protein. The repertoire holds about 410,000 distinct CDR3 sequences, with roughly 41% as singletons. Sequenced material: glioma tissue, nonneoplastic brain tissue, or PBMCs (not recorded which). These receptor sequences come from a human donor with low-grade glioma or glioblastoma, undergoing nonglioma brain surgery, or in good health (not recorded which).

Note on this clonotype: Without the conserved terminal phenylalanine or tryptophan, this CDR3 likely stems from a read error. The chain is built from TRBV4-1 and TRBJ2-3; D possibly corresponds to TRBD1 (7 bases). The length of the CDR3 is 17 residues. V lost 3 bases and J lost 7, with 23 bases in between. Germline CDR1 and CDR2: MGHRA and YSYEKL. The CDR3 region is CASSQYPGQMEGNTQYI. DNA for the CDR3: TGCGCCAGCAGCCAGTATCCGGGACAGATGGAGGGAAATACGCAGTATATT.

Concerning this clonotype itself: A much bigger clone sits one base away, suggesting this may be a read error. The J gene is TRBJ2-3, the V gene TRBV27, with D unresolved. Per germline, CDR1 MNHEY and CDR2 SMNVEV (reference sequence). The CDR3 contains 11 residues. The CDR3 here is CASTLADTRYF. Written as DNA, the CDR3 is TGTGCCAGCACTCTGGCAGATACGCGGTATTTT.

V is TRBV7-2 and J is TRBJ2-2, with D uncertain. Germline V gives CDR1 SGHTA, CDR2 FQGNSA. The CDR3 sequence is 14 residues long. V was pared by 5 bases and J by 1 base, with 8 bases between. DNA of the CDR3: TGTGCCAGCAGCCACTACGTGAACACCGGGGAGCTGTTTTTT. Encoded protein: CASSHYVNTGELFF. Variable domain in full (rest from reference TRBV7-2 and TRBJ2-2): GAGVSQSPSNKVTEKGKDVELRCDPISGHTALYWYRQSLGQGLEFLIYFQGNSAPDKSGLPSDRFSAERTGGSVSTLTIQRTQQEDSAVYLCASSHYVNTGELFFGEGSRLTVL.

The chain recombines TRBV28 with TRBJ1-5; 11 nucleotides line up with TRBD1. Germline V gene lookup returns CDR1 MDHEN and CDR2 SYDVKM. The trim removed 2 bases at V and 7 bases at J, leaving 4 bases unmatched. The CDR3 runs to 15 residues. The CDR3 sequence is CASSLPGQGGQPQHF. As DNA, the CDR3 is TGTGCCAGCAGTTTACCGGGACAGGGGGGCCAGCCCCAGCATTTT.

A note on this clonotype: With a much larger clone just one base away, this may be a read error. This rearrangement joins TRBV27 to TRBJ2-7, with TRBD1 matching over 7 bases. The CDR3 extends over 13 amino acids. From germline, CDR1 is MNHEY and CDR2 SMNVEV (reference sequence). The CDR3 DNA reads TGTGCCAGAAGTTTACAGGGGAACTACGAGCAGTACTTC. Residues: CARSLQGNYEQYF.

This clonotype has just a few counts. CDR3 residues: CASSLWRRTSPQHF. For the CDR3, the DNA is TGTGCCAGCAGTTTGTGGAGACGGACCTCTCCCCAGCATTTT. The chain employs TRBV28 and TRBJ1-5; unclear D gene. V was shortened by 3 bases and J by 10 bases, with 16 bases between the two germline ends. This CDR3 is built from 14 residues. Germline V gene data show CDR1 as MDHEN and CDR2 as SYDVKM.

This sequence joins TRBV7-3 and TRBJ2-1; D remains unclear. This CDR3 is built from 15 residues. Germline CDR1 and CDR2: SGHTA and FQGTGA. Trimming took 3 bases from V and 6 from J, leaving 15 bases between them. The CDR3 bases are TGTGCCAGCAGCTTCGGGCCTGTAATAGCCAATGAGCAGTTCTTC. Amino acid sequence: CASSFGPVIANEQFF.

This clonotype was seen more than once but under ten times. The chain carries TRBV28 and TRBJ2-7; D is perhaps TRBD1 (5 bases). V was shortened by 6 bases and J by 3 bases, with 12 bases between the two germline ends. Germline lookup yields CDR1 MDHEN and CDR2 SYDVKM. This CDR3 has 13 residues. CDR3 in amino acids: CASSLGVHYEQYF. CDR3 in DNA: TGTGCCAGCAGCCTAGGGGTGCACTACGAGCAGTACTTC.

V usage is TRBV20-1 and J usage is TRBJ1-6; weak D call: TRBD1 (5 bases). CDR3 length: 18 residues. In germline, CDR1 is DFQATT, CDR2 SNEGSKA (reference sequence). Trimming shortened V by 0 bases and J by 10 bases, and 25 bases separated the two germline ends. The CDR3 here is CSARDTRGVRSLSSPLHF. For the CDR3, the DNA is TGCAGTGCTAGAGATACACGAGGGGTTCGATCTTTGTCATCACCCCTCCACTTT.

This clonotype was counted only a few times. The chain combines TRBV7-6 with TRBJ2-3; 13 bases map to TRBD2. The junction had 15 bases not matched to a gene; V was cut back by 4 bases and J by 5 bases. CDR1 is SGHVS and CDR2 is FNYEAQ in the germline V gene. This CDR3 spans 19 amino acids. This CDR3 is CASSSWGGGLAGAVDTQYF. The CDR3 DNA follows: TGTGCCAGCAGCTCGTGGGGGGGAGGACTAGCGGGAGCGGTAGATACGCAGTATTTT.

This clonotype was recorded only once. A much larger clone differs from this one at a single base, so this may be a read error. The CDR3 protein is CASSSFPTSGSSCEQYF. The CDR3 region has the DNA TGTGCCAGCAGTTCCTTCCCGACTAGCGGGAGCTCCTGCGAGCAGTACTTC. The gene calls are TRBV27 and TRBJ2-7; TRBD2 matches at 12 bases. The CDR3 consists of 17 residues. The germline CDR1 and CDR2 sequences are MNHEY and SMNVEV (reference sequence).

In this sample, this clonotype turned up a few times. The chain's CDR3 is CASSQDLSVGSTDTQYF. The CDR3 DNA sequence: TGTGCCAGCAGCCAAGATCTTTCCGTCGGGAGCACAGATACGCAGTATTTT. The V and J genes are TRBV4-2 and TRBJ2-3; D is ambiguous. Trimming pared 0 bases from V and 0 bases from J, leaving 13 bases between. Germline V gene lookup returns CDR1 LGHNA and CDR2 YNFKEQ. This CDR3 comprises 17 residues.

This clonotype was recorded at least ten times. In DNA form, the CDR3 reads TGTGCCAGCAGTTACAGGAGGGGGGCTGAAGCTTTCTTT. Translated, it gives CASSYRRGAEAFF. This rearrangement joins TRBV6-5 to TRBJ1-1; D may be TRBD1 (6 bases). CDR1 and CDR2 (germline): MNHEY, SVGAGI. The CDR3 runs to 13 residues. The V end lost 2 bases, the J end lost 6 bases, and 10 bases lay between the germline ends.

This clonotype was seen just once. A read error may produce the germline difference seen at one junction end. The V gene is TRBV11-1, the J gene TRBJ2-3, with D tentatively TRBD1 (5 bases). Germline V lookup: CDR1 SGHAT, CDR2 FQDESV (reference sequence). CDR3 size: 13 residues. Here the CDR3 reads CARQDRATDMQYF. The CDR3 DNA reads TGTGCCAGACAAGACAGAGCGACAGATATGCAGTATTTT.

V is TRBV7-9 and J is TRBJ2-7, with D perhaps assigned TRBD1 or TRBD2 (5 bases each). The length of the CDR3 is 14 residues. V was shortened by 1 base and J by 2 bases, with 9 bases between the two germline ends. Germline V gene sequence: CDR1 SEHNR, CDR2 FQNEAQ (reference sequence). DNA for the CDR3: TGTGCCAGCAGCTTAGAGTCGGGACCCTACGAGCAGTACTTC. Its translation is CASSLESGPYEQYF.

This clonotype was detected many times. This sequence joins TRBV24-1 and TRBJ1-1; D gene unclear. Trimming removed 6 bases from V and 11 bases from J, with 21 bases in between. The CDR3 contains 14 residues. Germline CDR1 reads KGHDR; CDR2 reads SFDVKD. The CDR3 DNA follows: TGTGCCACCAGTAACTCGGCCCGGCGAGTAGGGGCTTTCTTT. Amino acids: CATSNSARRVGAFF.

The chain has TRBV11-2 and TRBJ2-3; the D is unclear. There are 15 residues in the CDR3. Trimming shortened V by 6 bases and J by 1 base, and 14 bases separated the two germline ends. The germline gives CDR1 SGHAT, CDR2 FQNNGV. This chain's CDR3 is CASSRLGLGTDTQYF. DNA for the CDR3: TGTGCCAGCAGTCGCCTGGGGTTGGGCACAGATACGCAGTATTTT.

This clonotype was observed at least ten times. CDR3 in DNA: TGTGCCAGCAGTTGGGACAGGGCTACTCAGCCCCAGCATTTT. It yields the protein CASSWDRATQPQHF. The rearrangement uses TRBV27 and TRBJ1-5, with 9 bases that match TRBD1. The CDR3 is made up of 14 amino acids. Per the germline V gene, CDR1 is MNHEY and CDR2 is SMNVEV (reference sequence). Trimming removed 4 bases from V and 6 bases from J; junction bases left unmatched: 4.

As for this clonotype: A single base separates this from a much larger clone, so it may be a read error. This CDR3 reads CASSFFSQPKHF. The CDR3, as DNA: TGTGCCAGCAGTTTCTTTAGTCAGCCCAAGCATTTT. The chain is built from TRBV28 and TRBJ1-5; D unclear. Germline CDR1 reads MDHEN; CDR2 reads SYDVKM. This CDR3 contains 12 residues.

The sample holds many counts of this clonotype. This chain links TRBV6-5 with TRBJ2-1; D remains unclear. This CDR3 contains 16 residues. CDR1 and CDR2 from the germline V gene are MNHEY and SVGAGI. Trimming took off 0 bases at V and 1 base at J, with 10 bases between the two ends. CDR3 sequence: CASSYSSPRSYNEQFF. CDR3 nucleotides: TGTGCCAGCAGTTACTCGAGTCCAAGATCCTACAATGAGCAGTTCTTC.

A single count supports this clonotype. The chain employs TRBV27 and TRBJ2-7, with TRBD2 identical over 7 bases. CDR1 is MNHEY and CDR2 is SMNVEV in the germline V gene (reference sequence). This CDR3 contains 15 residues. V lost 4 bases to trimming and J lost 3 bases; unmatched junction nucleotides: 9. CDR3 protein: CASSSRAGDSYEQYF. In DNA, the CDR3 is TGTGCCAGCAGTTCCCGGGCGGGAGATAGCTACGAGCAGTACTTC.

This chain uses TRBV4-1 with TRBJ2-7, with a weak D call TRBD1 (7 bases). The CDR3 sequence is 17 residues long. V gave up 0 bases and J gave up 2 bases, with 17 bases separating them. The germline V gene has CDR1 MGHRA and CDR2 YSYEKL. The CDR3 nucleotides read TGCGCCAGCAGCCAAGATTGGGGCAGGGGGGTTACCTACGAGCAGTACTTC. Amino acids: CASSQDWGRGVTYEQYF.

With respect to this clonotype: This CDR3 is missing its conserved last phenylalanine or tryptophan, likely due to a read error. The chain links TRBV19 to TRBJ2-2; 10 bases fit TRBD1. V was pared by 5 bases and J by 7 bases, with 7 bases of the junction left unmatched. Germline assignment: CDR1 LNHDA and CDR2 SQIVND (reference sequence). The CDR3 loop spans 15 amino acids. The CDR3: CASSPRTGGFGELFL. Written as DNA, the CDR3 is TGTGCCAGTAGTCCCCGGACAGGGGGTTTCGGGGAGCTGTTTCTT.

The CDR3 DNA is TGTGCCAGCAGACCAGAAGACAGTTACAATGAGCAGTTCTTC. Its translation is CASRPEDSYNEQFF. The rearrangement uses TRBV28 and TRBJ2-1; maybe TRBD1 (5 bases). Germline V gene sequence: CDR1 MDHEN, CDR2 SYDVKM. V was pared by 6 bases and J by 4 bases, with 13 bases between. The CDR3 spans 14 residues.

This clonotype was seen only a few times. The chain links TRBV5-1 to TRBJ2-1; TRBD2 is a possible D gene (6 bases). Germline-derived CDR1 and CDR2 are SGHRS and YFSETQ. Trimming removed 5 bases from V and 3 bases from J, with 9 bases in between. This CDR3 has 13 residues. The chain's CDR3 is CASSSGDYNEQFF. CDR3 sequence (DNA): TGCGCCAGCAGTTCGGGGGACTACAATGAGCAGTTCTTC.

This rearrangement joins TRBV2 to TRBJ2-3; TRBD2 matches at 9 bases. With V trimmed by 3 bases and J by 5 bases, 18 bases remained unmatched. The CDR3 covers 19 residues. Germline CDR1 SNHLY, CDR2 FYNNEI. DNA for the CDR3: TGTGCCAGCAGTGATAATCCCCGGTTCGGAGCGGGAGGACGAGATACGCAGTATTTT. Protein: CASSDNPRFGAGGRDTQYF.

V usage is TRBV20-1 and J usage is TRBJ2-7; 11 positions match TRBD1. This CDR3 is 14 amino acids long. CDR1 and CDR2 from the germline V gene are DFQATT and SNEGSKA (reference sequence). The J segment lost 3 bases and the V segment lost 6 bases, leaving 7 bases of the junction unmatched. The CDR3, as DNA: TGCAGTGCCCAGGGGGGACAGGGGGGCTACGAGCAGTACTTC. It translates to CSAQGGQGGYEQYF.

This chain joins TRBV7-2 and TRBJ1-1, with a tentative D call TRBD1 (5 bases). V gave up 5 bases and J gave up 7 bases, with 17 bases separating them. Germline CDR1 reads SGHTA; CDR2 reads FQGNSA. The CDR3 sequence is 14 residues long. The CDR3 DNA follows: TGTGCCAGCAGCCCCAGCGAGGGGAGCAGTGAAGCTTTCTTT. It translates to CASSPSEGSSEAFF.

V and J are TRBV20-1 and TRBJ2-7; possibly TRBD2 for D (6 bases). Germline loops: CDR1 DFQATT, CDR2 SNEGSKA (reference sequence). Deletions cut 3 bases from V and 4 bases from J, with 16 bases between. This CDR3 spans 14 amino acids. This CDR3 is CSASVAEINYEQYF. The CDR3 nucleotides are TGCAGTGCTAGCGTAGCGGAGATTAATTACGAGCAGTACTTC.

This clonotype occurred a few times. The chain joins TRBV15 to TRBJ2-7; TRBD1 might be the D (5 bases). Germline lookup yields CDR1 LNHNV and CDR2 YYDKDF (reference sequence). The CDR3 consists of 15 residues. The germline V and J ends were trimmed by 0 bases and 2 bases, with 11 bases remaining between them. The CDR3 region has the DNA TGTGCCACCAGCAGAGATAAAGGGGCCCCCTACGAGCAGTACTTC. This translates into CATSRDKGAPYEQYF.

V usage is TRBV4-2 and J usage is TRBJ2-1; TRBD1 agrees at 10 bases. The germline V gene encodes CDR1 LGHNA and CDR2 YNFKEQ. There are 18 residues in the CDR3. V was pared by 0 bases and J by 4 bases, with 9 bases of the junction left unmatched. The CDR3 DNA sequence: TGTGCCAGCAGCCAAGATCTTGGGACAGGGGCCTATTACAATGAGCAGTTCTTC. The encoded protein is CASSQDLGTGAYYNEQFF.

This clonotype was found many times. The chain recombines TRBV27 with TRBJ1-1, with unresolved D. This CDR3 contains 11 residues. V was clipped by 8 bases and J by 6 bases, with 10 bases between them. The V gene's germline CDR1 is MNHEY and CDR2 SMNVEV (reference sequence). For the CDR3, the DNA is TGTGCCAGCCGCCTTGGCCCTGAAGCTTTCTTT. Residues: CASRLGPEAFF.